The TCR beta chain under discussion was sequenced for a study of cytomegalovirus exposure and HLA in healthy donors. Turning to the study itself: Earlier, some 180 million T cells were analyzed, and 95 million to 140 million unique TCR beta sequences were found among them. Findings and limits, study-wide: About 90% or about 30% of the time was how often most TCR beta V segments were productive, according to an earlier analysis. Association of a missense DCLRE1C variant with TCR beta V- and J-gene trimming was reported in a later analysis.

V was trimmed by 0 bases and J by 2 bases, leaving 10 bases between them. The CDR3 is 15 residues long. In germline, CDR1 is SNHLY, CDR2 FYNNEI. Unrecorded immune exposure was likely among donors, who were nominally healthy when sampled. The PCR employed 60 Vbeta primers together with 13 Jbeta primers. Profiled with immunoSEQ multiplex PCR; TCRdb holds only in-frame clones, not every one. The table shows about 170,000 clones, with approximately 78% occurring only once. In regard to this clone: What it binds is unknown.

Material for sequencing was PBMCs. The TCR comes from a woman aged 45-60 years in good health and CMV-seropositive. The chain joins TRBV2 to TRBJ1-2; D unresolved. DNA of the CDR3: TGTGCCAGCAGTGAAGCGATACGCGGGAACTATGGCTACACCTTC. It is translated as CASSEAIRGNYGYTF.